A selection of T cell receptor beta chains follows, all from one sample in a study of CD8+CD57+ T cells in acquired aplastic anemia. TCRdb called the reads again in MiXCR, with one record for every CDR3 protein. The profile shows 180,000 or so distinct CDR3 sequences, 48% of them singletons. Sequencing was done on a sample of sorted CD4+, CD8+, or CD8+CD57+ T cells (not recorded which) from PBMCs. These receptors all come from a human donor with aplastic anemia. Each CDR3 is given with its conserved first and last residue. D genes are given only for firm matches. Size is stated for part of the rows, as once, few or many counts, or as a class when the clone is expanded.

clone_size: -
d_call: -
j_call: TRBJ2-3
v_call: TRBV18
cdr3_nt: TGTGCCAGCTCACCACTAAGGCAGAGCACAGATACGCAGTATTTT
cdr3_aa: CASSPLRQSTDTQYF

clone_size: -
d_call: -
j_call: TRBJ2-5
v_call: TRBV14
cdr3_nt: TGTGCCAGCAGCTCCGGAAGGCGGGGCTCCCTCTTGGGAGAGACCCAGTACTTC
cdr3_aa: CASSSGRRGSLLGETQYF

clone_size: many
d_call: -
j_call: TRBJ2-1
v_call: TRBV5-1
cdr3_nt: TGCGCCAGCAGCTTGTCGCTGGGTATGGGGAACAATGAGCAGTTCTTC
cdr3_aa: CASSLSLGMGNNEQFF

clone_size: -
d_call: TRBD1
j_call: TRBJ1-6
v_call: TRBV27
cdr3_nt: TGTGCCAGCAGTTTAGGGACAGGCCTAGTAAATAATTCACCCCTCCACTTT
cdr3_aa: CASSLGTGLVNNSPLHF

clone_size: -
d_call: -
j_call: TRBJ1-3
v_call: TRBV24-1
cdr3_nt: TGTGCCACCAGTGATCCGGGACGTACCGGGAACACCATATATTTT
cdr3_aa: CATSDPGRTGNTIYF

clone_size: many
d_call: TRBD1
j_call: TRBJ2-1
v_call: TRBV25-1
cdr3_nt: TGTGCCAGCAGTGAAGGACAGGCCAATGAGCAGTTCTTC
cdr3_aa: CASSEGQANEQFF

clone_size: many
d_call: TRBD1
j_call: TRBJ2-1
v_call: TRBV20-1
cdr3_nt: TGCAGTGCTAGGATAGGCCAGGGGGCAAATGAGCAGTTCTTC
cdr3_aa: CSARIGQGANEQFF

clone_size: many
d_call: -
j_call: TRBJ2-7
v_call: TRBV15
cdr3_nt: TGTGCCACCAGCGTAACACAGGGCTACGAGCAGTACTTC
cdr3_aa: CATSVTQGYEQYF

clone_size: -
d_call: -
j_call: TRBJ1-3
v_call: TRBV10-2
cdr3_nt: TGCGCCAGCAGTGAGGGGGTAGGCTTTGGAAACACCATATATTTT
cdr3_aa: CASSEGVGFGNTIYF

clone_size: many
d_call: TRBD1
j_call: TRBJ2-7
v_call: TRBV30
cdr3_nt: TGTGCCTGCCAGGGACAGGGGGCACCTAACGAGCAGTACTTC
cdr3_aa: CACQGQGAPNEQYF

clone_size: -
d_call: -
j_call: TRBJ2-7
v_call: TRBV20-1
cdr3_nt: TGCAGTGCTAGAAGTTGGGCGATGACCTACGAGCAGTACTTC
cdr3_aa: CSARSWAMTYEQYF

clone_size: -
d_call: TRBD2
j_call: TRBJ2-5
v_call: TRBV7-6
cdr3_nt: TGTGCCGCGGGGGGCAGAGAGACCCAGTACTTC
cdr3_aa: CAAGGRETQYF

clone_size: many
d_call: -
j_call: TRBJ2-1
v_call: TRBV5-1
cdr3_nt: TGCGCCAGCAGCTTGACGGGTCGACTAGACAATGAGCAGTTCTTC
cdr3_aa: CASSLTGRLDNEQFF

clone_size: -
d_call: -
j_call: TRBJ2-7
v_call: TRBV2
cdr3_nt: TGTGCCAGCAGTGAAATACTTCCGGTGAGTTCCTACGAGCAGTACTTC
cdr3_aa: CASSEILPVSSYEQYF

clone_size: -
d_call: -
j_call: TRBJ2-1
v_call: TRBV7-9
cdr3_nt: TGTGCCAGCAGCCTACAGGACAATGAGCAGTTCTTC
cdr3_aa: CASSLQDNEQFF

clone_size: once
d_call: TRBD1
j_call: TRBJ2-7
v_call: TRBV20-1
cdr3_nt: TGCAGTGCTCGGAGGACAGGGCCGAGGTACTACGAGCAGTACTTC
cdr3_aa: CSARRTGPRYYEQYF

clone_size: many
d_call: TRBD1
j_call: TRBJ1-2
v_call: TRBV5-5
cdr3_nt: TGTGCCAGCAGCGGCGGACAGGGGGAGGGCTACACCTTC
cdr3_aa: CASSGGQGEGYTF

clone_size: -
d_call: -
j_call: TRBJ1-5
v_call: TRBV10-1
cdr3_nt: TGCGCCAGCAGTGAGGCCCTGGGTCAGCCCCAGCATTTT
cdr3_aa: CASSEALGQPQHF

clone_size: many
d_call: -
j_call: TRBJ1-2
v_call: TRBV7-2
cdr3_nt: TGTGCCAGCAGCTTAGTGGAGGGCCAGGGATATGGCTACACCTTC
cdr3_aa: CASSLVEGQGYGYTF

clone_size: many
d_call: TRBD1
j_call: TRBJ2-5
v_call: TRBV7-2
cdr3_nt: TGTGCCAGCAGCCTTACGGGACAGGGGTACGAGACCCAGTACTTC
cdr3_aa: CASSLTGQGYETQYF

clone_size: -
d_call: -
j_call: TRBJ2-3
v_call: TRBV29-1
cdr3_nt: TGCAGCGCCCGGACAGATCGGACAGATACGCAGTATTTT
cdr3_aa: CSARTDRTDTQYF

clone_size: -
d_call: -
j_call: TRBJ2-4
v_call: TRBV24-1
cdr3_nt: TGTGCCACCAGTTCCGGGATGGCGAACATTCAGTACTTC
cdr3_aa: CATSSGMANIQYF

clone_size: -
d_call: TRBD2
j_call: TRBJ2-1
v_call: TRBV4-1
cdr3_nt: TGCGCCAGCAGCCTCCTAGCGGGGGGTCGTGAGCAGTTCTTC
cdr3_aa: CASSLLAGGREQFF

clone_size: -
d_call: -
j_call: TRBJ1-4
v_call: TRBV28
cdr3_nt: TGTGCCAGCAGCTACGTGGCAACTAATGAAAAACTGTTTTTT
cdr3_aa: CASSYVATNEKLFF

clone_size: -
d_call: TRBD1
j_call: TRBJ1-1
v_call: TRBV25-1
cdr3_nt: TGTGCCACACAAGCACCGGACAGGATGAACACTGAAGCTTTCTTT
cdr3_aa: CATQAPDRMNTEAFF

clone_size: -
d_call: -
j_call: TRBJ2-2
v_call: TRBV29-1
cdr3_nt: TGCAGCGGGGGGAGGGACACTCACACCGGGGAGCTGTTTTTT
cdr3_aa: CSGGRDTHTGELFF

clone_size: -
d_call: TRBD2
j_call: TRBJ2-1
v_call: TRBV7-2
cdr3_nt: TGTGCCAGCAGCGGACTAGCGGAGCAGTTCTTC
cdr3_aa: CASSGLAEQFF

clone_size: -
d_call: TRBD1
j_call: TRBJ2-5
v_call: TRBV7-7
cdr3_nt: TGTGCTAGCAGCTCACGGGGACAGGGGCTAAAAGAGACCCAGTACTTC
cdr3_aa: CASSSRGQGLKETQYF

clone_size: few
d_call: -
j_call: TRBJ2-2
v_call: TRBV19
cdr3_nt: TGTGCCAGTAGTATAACGGTGGGACCCGGGGAGCTGTTTTTT
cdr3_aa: CASSITVGPGELFF